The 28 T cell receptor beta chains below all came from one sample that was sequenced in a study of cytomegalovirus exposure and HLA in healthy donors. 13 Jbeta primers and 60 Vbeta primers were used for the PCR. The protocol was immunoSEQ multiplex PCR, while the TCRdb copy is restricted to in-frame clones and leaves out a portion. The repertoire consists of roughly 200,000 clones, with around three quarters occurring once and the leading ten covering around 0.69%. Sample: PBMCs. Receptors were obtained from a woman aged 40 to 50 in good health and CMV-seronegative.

CDR3 sequence: CASSPDRLYGYTF. The CDR3 region has the DNA TGCGCCAGCAGCCCGGACAGGCTCTATGGCTACACCTTC. The chain links TRBV10-2 to TRBJ1-2; 7 bases fit TRBD1. This CDR3 spans 13 amino acids. V was clipped by 6 bases and J by 4 bases; unmatched bases: 5. Germline V gene sequence: CDR1 WSHSY, CDR2 SAAADI.

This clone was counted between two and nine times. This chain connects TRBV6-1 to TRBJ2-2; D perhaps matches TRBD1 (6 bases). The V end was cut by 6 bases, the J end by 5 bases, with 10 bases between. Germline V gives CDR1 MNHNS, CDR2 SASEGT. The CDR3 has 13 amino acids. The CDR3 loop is CASRFTGTGELFF. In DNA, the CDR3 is TGTGCCAGCAGGTTCACAGGGACCGGGGAGCTGTTTTTT.

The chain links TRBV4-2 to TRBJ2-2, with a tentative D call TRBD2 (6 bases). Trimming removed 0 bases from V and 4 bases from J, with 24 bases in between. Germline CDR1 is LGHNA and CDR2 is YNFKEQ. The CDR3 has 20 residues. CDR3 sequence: CASSQEFWATGSASTGELFF. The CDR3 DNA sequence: TGTGCCAGCAGCCAAGAATTTTGGGCTACCGGGAGTGCATCCACCGGGGAGCTGTTTTTT.

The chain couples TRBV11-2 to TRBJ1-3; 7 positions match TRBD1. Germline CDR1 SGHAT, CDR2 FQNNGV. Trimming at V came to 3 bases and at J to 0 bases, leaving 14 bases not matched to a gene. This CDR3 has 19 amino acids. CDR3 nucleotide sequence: TGTGCCAGCAGCTTTCTCACCCGGGACAGTCTTTTCTCTGGAAACACCATATATTTT. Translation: CASSFLTRDSLFSGNTIYF. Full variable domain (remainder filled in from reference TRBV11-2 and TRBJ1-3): EAGVAQSPRYKIIEKRQSVAFWCNPISGHATLYWYQQILGQGPKLLIQFQNNGVVDDSQLPKDRFSAERLKGVDSTLKIQPAKLEDSAVYLCASSFLTRDSLFSGNTIYFGEGSWLTVV.

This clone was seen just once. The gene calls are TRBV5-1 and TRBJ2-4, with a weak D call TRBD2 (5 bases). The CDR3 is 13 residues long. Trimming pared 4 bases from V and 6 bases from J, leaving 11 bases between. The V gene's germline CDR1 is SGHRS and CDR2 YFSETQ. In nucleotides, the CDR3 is TGCGCCAGCAGCGCAGGACGGGGAAACATTCAGTACTTC. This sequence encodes CASSAGRGNIQYF. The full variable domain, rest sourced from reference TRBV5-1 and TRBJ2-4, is KAGVTQTPRYLIKTRGQQVTLSCSPISGHRSVSWYQQTPGQGLQFLFEYFSETQRNKGNFPGRFSGRQFSNSRSEMNVSTLELGDSALYLCASSAGRGNIQYFGAGTRLSVL.

The CDR3 loop is CSVGGLLSYEQYF. The CDR3, as DNA: TGCAGCGTTGGTGGACTACTATCCTACGAGCAGTACTTC. This rearrangement joins TRBV29-1 to TRBJ2-7; perhaps TRBD2 as D (6 bases). In germline, CDR1 is SQVTM, CDR2 ANQGSEA. The CDR3 consists of 13 residues. V was clipped by 4 bases and J by 1 base, with 11 bases between them.

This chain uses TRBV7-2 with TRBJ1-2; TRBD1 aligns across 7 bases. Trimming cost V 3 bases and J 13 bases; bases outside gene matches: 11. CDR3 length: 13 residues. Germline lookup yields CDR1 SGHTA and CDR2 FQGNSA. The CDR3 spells CASSLGQFVIGTF. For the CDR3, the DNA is TGTGCCAGCAGCTTGGGACAGTTCGTAATCGGCACCTTC. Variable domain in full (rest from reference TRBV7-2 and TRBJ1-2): GAGVSQSPSNKVTEKGKDVELRCDPISGHTALYWYRQSLGQGLEFLIYFQGNSAPDKSGLPSDRFSAERTGGSVSTLTIQRTQQEDSAVYLCASSLGQFVIGTFGSGTRLTVV.

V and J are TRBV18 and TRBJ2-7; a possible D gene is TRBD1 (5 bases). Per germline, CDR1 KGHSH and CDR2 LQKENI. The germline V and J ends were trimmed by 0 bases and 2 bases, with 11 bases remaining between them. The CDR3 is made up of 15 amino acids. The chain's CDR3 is CASSPPTVAPYEQYF. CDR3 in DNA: TGTGCCAGCTCACCACCGACAGTTGCCCCCTACGAGCAGTACTTC.

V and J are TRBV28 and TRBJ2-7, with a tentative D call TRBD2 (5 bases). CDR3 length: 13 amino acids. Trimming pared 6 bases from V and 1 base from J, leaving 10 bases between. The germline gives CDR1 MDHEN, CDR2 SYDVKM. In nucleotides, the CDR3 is TGTGCCAGCAGGGAGCGGCCTTCCTACGAGCAGTACTTC. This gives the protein CASRERPSYEQYF.

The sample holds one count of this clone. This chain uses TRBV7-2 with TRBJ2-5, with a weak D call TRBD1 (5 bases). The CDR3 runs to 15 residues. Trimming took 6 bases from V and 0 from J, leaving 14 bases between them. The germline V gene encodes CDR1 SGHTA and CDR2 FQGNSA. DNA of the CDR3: TGTGCCAGCAGGCGGACATCTAAGTACCAAGAGACCCAGTACTTC. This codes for CASRRTSKYQETQYF. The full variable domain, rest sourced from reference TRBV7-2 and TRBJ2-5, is GAGVSQSPSNKVTEKGKDVELRCDPISGHTALYWYRQSLGQGLEFLIYFQGNSAPDKSGLPSDRFSAERTGGSVSTLTIQRTQQEDSAVYLCASRRTSKYQETQYFGPGTRLLVL.

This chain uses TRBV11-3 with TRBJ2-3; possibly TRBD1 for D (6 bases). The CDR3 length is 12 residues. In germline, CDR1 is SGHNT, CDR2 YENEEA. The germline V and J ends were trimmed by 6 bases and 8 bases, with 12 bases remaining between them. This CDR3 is CASSRTQGTQYF. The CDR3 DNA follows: TGTGCCAGCAGTCGAACACAGGGTACGCAGTATTTT.

The DNA of the CDR3 is TGTGCCAGCAGTGAGGATGGGGGCAGGGGGCAGCCCCAGCATTTT. Translation: CASSEDGGRGQPQHF. The chain couples TRBV2 to TRBJ1-5, with 7 bases lining up with TRBD1. V shed 3 bases, J shed 7 bases, and the junction held 9 bases outside the gene matches. CDR3 size: 15 residues. Germline V gives CDR1 SNHLY, CDR2 FYNNEI.

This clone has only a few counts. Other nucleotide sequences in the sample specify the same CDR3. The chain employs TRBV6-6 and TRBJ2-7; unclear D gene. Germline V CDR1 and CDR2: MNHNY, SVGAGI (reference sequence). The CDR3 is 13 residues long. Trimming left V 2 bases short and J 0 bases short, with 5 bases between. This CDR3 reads CASSYSLSYEQYF. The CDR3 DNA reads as TGTGCCAGCAGTTACAGCCTCTCCTACGAGCAGTACTTC.

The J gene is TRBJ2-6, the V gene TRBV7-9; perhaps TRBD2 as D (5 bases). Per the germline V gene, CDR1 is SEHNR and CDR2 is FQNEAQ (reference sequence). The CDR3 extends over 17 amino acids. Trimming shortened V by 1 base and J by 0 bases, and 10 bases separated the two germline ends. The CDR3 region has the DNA TGTGCCAGCAGCTTAGGAGGGAGCCTCTCTGGGGCCAACGTCCTGACTTTC. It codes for CASSLGGSLSGANVLTF.

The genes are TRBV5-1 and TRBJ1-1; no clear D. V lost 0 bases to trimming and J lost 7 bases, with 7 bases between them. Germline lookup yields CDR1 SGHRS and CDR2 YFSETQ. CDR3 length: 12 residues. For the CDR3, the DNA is TGCGCCAGCAGCTTGGGGGCAGGTGAAGCTTTCTTT. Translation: CASSLGAGEAFF.

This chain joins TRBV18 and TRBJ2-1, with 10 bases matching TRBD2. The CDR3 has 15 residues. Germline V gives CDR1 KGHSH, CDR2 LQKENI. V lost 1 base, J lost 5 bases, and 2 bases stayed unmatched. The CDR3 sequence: CASSPQLAGHNEQFF. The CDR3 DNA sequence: TGTGCCAGCTCACCACAACTAGCGGGACACAATGAGCAGTTCTTC.

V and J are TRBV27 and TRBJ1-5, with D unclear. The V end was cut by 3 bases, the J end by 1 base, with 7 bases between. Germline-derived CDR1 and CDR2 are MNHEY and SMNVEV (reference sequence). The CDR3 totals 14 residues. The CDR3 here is CASSFSESNQPQHF. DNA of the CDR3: TGTGCCAGCAGTTTTAGTGAAAGCAATCAGCCCCAGCATTTT.

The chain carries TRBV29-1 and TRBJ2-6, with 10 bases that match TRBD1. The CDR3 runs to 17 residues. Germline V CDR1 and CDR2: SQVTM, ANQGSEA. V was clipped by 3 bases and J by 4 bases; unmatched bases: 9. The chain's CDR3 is CSVDSGTGVGGANVLTF. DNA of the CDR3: TGCAGCGTTGATTCCGGGACAGGGGTGGGGGGGGCCAACGTCCTGACTTTC.

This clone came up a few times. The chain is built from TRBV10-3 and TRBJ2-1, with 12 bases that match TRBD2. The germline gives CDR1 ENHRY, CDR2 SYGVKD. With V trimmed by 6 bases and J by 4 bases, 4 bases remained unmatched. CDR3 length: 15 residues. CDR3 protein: CAISLTSGSYNEQFF. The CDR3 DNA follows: TGTGCCATCAGCCTGACTAGCGGGAGTTACAATGAGCAGTTCTTC.

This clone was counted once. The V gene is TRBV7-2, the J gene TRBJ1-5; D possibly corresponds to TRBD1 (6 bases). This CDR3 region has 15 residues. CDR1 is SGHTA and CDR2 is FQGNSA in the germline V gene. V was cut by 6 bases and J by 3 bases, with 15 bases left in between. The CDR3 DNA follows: TGTGCCAGCAGGTCCGAGACAGGTTACAATCAGCCCCAGCATTTT. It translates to CASRSETGYNQPQHF.

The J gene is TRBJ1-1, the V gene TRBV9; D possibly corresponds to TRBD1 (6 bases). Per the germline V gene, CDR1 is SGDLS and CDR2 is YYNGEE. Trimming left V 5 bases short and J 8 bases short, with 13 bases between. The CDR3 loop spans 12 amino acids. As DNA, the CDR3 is TGTGCCAGCAGGCAGGGGTCAGGGGAAGCTTTCTTT. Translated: CASRQGSGEAFF.

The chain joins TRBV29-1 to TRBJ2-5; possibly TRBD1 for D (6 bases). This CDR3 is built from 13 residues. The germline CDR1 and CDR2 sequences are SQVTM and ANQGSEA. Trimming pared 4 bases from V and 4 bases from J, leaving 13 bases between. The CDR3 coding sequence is TGCAGCGTTGTCGATGGGGGCGGAGAGACCCAGTACTTC. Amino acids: CSVVDGGGETQYF.

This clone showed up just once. The CDR3 DNA reads TGCGCCAGCAGCCAGGGGGGGGCCAATACGCAGTATTTT. Translation: CASSQGGANTQYF. The chain employs TRBV4-1 and TRBJ2-3; D perhaps matches TRBD2 (7 bases). V was cut by 3 bases and J by 7 bases, with 11 bases left in between. The CDR3 extends over 13 amino acids. The germline gives CDR1 MGHRA, CDR2 YSYEKL.

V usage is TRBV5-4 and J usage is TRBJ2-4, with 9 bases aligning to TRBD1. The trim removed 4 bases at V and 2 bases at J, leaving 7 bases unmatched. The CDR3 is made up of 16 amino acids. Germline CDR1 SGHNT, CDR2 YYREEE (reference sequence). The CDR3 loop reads CASSHRQGVTKNIQYF. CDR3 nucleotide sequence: TGTGCCAGCAGCCACAGACAGGGGGTGACCAAAAACATTCAGTACTTC.

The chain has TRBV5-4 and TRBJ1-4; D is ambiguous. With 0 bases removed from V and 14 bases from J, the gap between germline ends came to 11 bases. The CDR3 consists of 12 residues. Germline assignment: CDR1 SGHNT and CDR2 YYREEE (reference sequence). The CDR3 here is CASSLDGDPLFF. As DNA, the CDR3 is TGTGCCAGCAGCTTGGATGGAGACCCCCTGTTTTTT.

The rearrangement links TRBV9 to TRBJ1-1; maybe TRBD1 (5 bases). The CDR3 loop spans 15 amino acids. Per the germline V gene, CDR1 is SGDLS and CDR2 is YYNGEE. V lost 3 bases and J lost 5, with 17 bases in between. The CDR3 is CASSALSRGYTEAFF. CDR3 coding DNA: TGTGCCAGCAGCGCCCTCAGTAGGGGTTATACTGAAGCTTTCTTT.

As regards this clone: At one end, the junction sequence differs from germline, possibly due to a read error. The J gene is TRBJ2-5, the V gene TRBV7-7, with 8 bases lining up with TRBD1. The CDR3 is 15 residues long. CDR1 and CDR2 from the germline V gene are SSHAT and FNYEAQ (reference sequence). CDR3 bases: TGTGCTAGCAGCCATCGGACAGGGAACCAAGAGACCCAGTACTTC. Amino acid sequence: CASSHRTGNQETQYF.

CDR3 DNA sequence: TGTGCCTGGAGTGGATTAGCGGGAGGGCCCTCCTACGAGCAGTACTTC. Protein product: CAWSGLAGGPSYEQYF. The V gene is TRBV30, the J gene TRBJ2-7, with 11 bases fitting TRBD2. The germline V gene encodes CDR1 GTSNPN and CDR2 SVGIG (reference sequence). The V and J ends lost 1 base and 0 bases, in that order; junction bases with no gene match: 5. The CDR3 covers 16 residues.